This TCR beta chain was profiled in a study of technical replicates of blood from several donors. The data were produced by immunoSEQ multiplex PCR, yet TCRdb's version contains in-frame clones alone and is incomplete. In the table there are under 70,000 clones, approximately 91% of which are singletons. The CDR3 extends over 12 amino acids. Trimming cost V 4 bases and J 7 bases, with 6 bases left between them. The germline gives CDR1 SGHNT, CDR2 YYREEE (reference sequence). The V call is TRBV5-4, the J call TRBJ1-6, with D hard to call. The sample comprised PBMCs. This receptor was identified in a human donor in good health. Some clones in this sample may be carry-over from other donors' samples. CDR3 coding DNA: TGTGCCAGCAGCCCCCAGAATTCACCCCTCCACTTT. Translation: CASSPQNSPLHF.